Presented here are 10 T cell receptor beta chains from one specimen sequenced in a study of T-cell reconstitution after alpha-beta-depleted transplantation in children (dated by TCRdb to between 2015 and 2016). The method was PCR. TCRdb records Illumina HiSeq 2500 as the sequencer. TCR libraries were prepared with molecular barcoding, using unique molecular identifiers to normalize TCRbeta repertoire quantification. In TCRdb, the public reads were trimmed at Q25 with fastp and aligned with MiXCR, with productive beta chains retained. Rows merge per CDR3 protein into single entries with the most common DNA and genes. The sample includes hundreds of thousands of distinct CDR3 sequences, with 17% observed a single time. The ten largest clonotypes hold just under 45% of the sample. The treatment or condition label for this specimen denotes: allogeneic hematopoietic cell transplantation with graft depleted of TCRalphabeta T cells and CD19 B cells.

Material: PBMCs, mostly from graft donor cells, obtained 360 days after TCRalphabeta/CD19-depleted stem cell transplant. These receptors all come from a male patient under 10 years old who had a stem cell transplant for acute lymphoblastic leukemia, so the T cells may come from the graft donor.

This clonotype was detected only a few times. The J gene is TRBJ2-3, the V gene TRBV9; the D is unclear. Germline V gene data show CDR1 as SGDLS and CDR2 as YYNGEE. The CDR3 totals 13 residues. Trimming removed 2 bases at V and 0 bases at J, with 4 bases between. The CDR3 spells CASSVGSTDTQYF. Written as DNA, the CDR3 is TGTGCCAGCAGCGTGGGTAGCACAGATACGCAGTATTTT.

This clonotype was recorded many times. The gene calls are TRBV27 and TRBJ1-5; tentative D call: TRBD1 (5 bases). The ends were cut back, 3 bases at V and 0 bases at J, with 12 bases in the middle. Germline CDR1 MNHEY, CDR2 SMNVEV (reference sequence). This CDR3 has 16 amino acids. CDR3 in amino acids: CASSLGREVSNQPQHF. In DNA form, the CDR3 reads TGTGCCAGCAGTTTGGGCAGGGAGGTTAGCAATCAGCCCCAGCATTTT.

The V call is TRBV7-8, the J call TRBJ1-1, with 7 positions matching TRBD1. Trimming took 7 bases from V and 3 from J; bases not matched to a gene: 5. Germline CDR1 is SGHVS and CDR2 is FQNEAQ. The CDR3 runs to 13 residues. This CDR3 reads CASNRQGYTEAFF. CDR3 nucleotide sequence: TGTGCCAGCAACAGACAGGGATACACTGAAGCTTTCTTT.

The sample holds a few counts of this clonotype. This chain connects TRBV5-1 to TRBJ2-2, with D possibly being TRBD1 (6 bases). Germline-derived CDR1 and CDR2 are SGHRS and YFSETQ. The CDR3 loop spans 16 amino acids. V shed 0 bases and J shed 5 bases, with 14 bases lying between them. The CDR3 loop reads CASSLVTGQLTGELFF. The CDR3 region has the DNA TGCGCCAGCAGCTTGGTGACAGGTCAACTAACCGGGGAGCTGTTTTTT.

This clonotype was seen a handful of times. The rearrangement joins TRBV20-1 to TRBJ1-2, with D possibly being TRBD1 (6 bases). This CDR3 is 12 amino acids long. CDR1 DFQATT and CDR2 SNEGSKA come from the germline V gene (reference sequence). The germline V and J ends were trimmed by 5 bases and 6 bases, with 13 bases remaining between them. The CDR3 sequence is CSALGGLNGYTF. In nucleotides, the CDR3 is TGCAGTGCTCTAGGGGGGCTTAATGGCTACACCTTC.

This CDR3 is CASSLTSGGGQPQHF. CDR3 sequence (DNA): TGTGCCAGCAGCCTCACGTCAGGGGGCGGTCAGCCCCAGCATTTT. This chain links TRBV6-1 with TRBJ1-5; 8 nucleotides line up with TRBD1. The J segment lost 6 bases and the V segment lost 6 bases, leaving 10 bases of the junction unmatched. Germline V gene lookup returns CDR1 MNHNS and CDR2 SASEGT. This CDR3 has 15 residues.

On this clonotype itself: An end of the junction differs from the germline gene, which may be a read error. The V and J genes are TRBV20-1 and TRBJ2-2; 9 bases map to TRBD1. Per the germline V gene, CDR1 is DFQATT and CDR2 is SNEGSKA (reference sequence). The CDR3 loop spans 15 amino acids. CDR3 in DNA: TGCTGTGCCTACACGGGACAGGGCTACACCGGGGAGCTGTTTTTT. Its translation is CCAYTGQGYTGELFF.

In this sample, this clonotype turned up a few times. The CDR3 coding sequence is TGCGCCAGCAGCTTGGGGAGTTCTGAAGCTTTCTTT. Its translation is CASSLGSSEAFF. The chain employs TRBV5-1 and TRBJ1-1; D call uncertain. Trimming removed 0 bases at V and 6 bases at J, with 6 bases between. Germline CDR1 is SGHRS and CDR2 is YFSETQ. The CDR3 is made up of 12 amino acids.

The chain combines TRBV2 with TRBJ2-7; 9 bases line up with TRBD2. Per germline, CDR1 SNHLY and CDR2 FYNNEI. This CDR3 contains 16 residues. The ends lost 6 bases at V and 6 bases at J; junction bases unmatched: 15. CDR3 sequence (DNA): TGTGCCAGCAGCCCTCTCTTAGCGGGGGCCCCAGGCGAGCAGTACTTC. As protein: CASSPLLAGAPGEQYF.

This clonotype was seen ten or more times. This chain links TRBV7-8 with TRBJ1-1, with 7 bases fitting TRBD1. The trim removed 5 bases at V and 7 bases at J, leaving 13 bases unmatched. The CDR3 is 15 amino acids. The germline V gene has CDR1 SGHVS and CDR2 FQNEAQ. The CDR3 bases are TGTGCCAGCAGCCTCTCGGGCAGGGGGGGTGGTGAAGCTTTCTTT. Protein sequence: CASSLSGRGGGEAFF.